The 22 T cell receptor beta chains below come from one sample, sequenced in a study of regulatory T cells in long-lasting Graves disease. Specified time point: persistent/refractory GD, antithyroid drugs over 5 years with positive TRAb. Researchers made the TCR library from RNA that was extracted from PBMCs. Arm-PCR with iRepertoire HTBI primers amplified the CDR3 regions for these TCR beta libraries. TCRdb fed the multiplex PCR reads into MiXCR, producing one record per CDR3 protein. The table lists 350,000 to 500,000 distinct CDR3 sequences, around 20% of them singletons. The material was peripheral blood mononuclear cells (PBMCs), obtained when the disease was refractory, from a patient treated with antithyroid drugs. These TCRs come from a female donor with Graves disease.

V and J are TRBV19 and TRBJ1-3; a weak D match, TRBD1 (5 bases). With 5 bases removed from V and 0 bases from J, the gap between germline ends came to 20 bases. This CDR3 is 18 amino acids long. CDR1 is LNHDA and CDR2 is SQIVND in the germline V gene (reference sequence). In DNA form, the CDR3 reads TGTGCCAGTAGTCCTCGGACGGACAAATCTAACTCTGGAAACACCATATATTTT. Translation: CASSPRTDKSNSGNTIYF.

This clonotype was picked up many times. CDR3 bases: TGTGCCAGCAGCGCTAGGGTGAAAGAGACCCAGTACTTC. This translates into CASSARVKETQYF. The chain joins TRBV28 to TRBJ2-5; D gene uncertain. Germline values: CDR1 MDHEN, CDR2 SYDVKM. Trimming cost V 6 bases and J 3 bases, with 11 bases left between them. This CDR3 comprises 13 residues.

In its sample, this clonotype was seen many times. J is TRBJ2-5 and V is TRBV5-6; D uncertain. CDR3 size: 16 residues. V dropped 2 bases and J dropped 1 base, with 15 bases sitting between them. Germline CDR1 reads SGHDT; CDR2 reads YYEEEE. The DNA for the CDR3 is TGTGCCAGCAGCTTAACGTCAGCAGACCTCCAAGAGACCCAGTACTTC. Protein sequence: CASSLTSADLQETQYF.

This clonotype was observed at least ten times. The J gene is TRBJ2-3, the V gene TRBV24-1, with D perhaps being TRBD1 or TRBD2 (5 bases each). The CDR3 has 15 amino acids. V was cut by 4 bases and J by 0 bases, with 10 bases left in between. Germline V CDR1 and CDR2: KGHDR, SFDVKD. The CDR3 protein is CATSDLGRSTDTQYF. CDR3 sequence (DNA): TGTGCCACCAGTGACCTGGGACGGAGCACAGATACGCAGTATTTT.

The chain combines TRBV6-1 with TRBJ1-1; TRBD1 might be the D (5 bases). Germline CDR1 MNHNS, CDR2 SASEGT. The CDR3 totals 14 residues. Trimming stripped 6 bases from V and 2 bases from J, with 13 bases between. Here the CDR3 DNA reads TGTGCCAGCAGGTCCCGACAGATAAACACTGAAGCTTTCTTT. It specifies CASRSRQINTEAFF.

This clonotype was counted at least ten times. The chain links TRBV2 to TRBJ2-7; 14 positions match TRBD2. J was trimmed by 5 bases and V by 5 bases; bases with no gene match: 11. The CDR3 is 17 residues long. Germline V gene sequence: CDR1 SNHLY, CDR2 FYNNEI. The CDR3 DNA reads as TGTGCCAGCAGTCCAAACCCGGGACTAGCGGGAGTCGACGAGCAGTACTTC. Translated, it gives CASSPNPGLAGVDEQYF.

The rearrangement joins TRBV6-9 to TRBJ2-2, with D perhaps assigned TRBD1 or TRBD2 (5 bases each). Deletions cut 8 bases from V and 0 bases from J, with 25 bases between. The germline CDR1 and CDR2 sequences are MNHGY and SVAAGI. The CDR3 length is 19 residues. This chain's CDR3 is CASCSTRGAAYTNTGELFF. The CDR3 bases are TGTGCCAGCTGTTCCACTAGAGGGGCAGCTTACACGAACACCGGGGAGCTGTTTTTT.

This clonotype was seen ten or more times. The chain joins TRBV2 to TRBJ1-4; 7 bases agree with TRBD1. After removal of 6 bases from V and 7 bases from J, the junction contained 11 bases not matched to a gene. The length of the CDR3 is 15 residues. In germline, CDR1 is SNHLY, CDR2 FYNNEI. The CDR3 sequence is CASSQRQGVGEKLFF. In DNA, the CDR3 is TGTGCCAGCAGCCAAAGACAGGGAGTGGGTGAAAAACTGTTTTTT.

The chain joins TRBV29-1 to TRBJ2-1; D may match TRBD1 or TRBD2 (5 bases each). Trimming cost V 6 bases and J 3 bases, with 12 bases left between them. The CDR3 is made up of 13 amino acids. Germline loops: CDR1 SQVTM, CDR2 ANQGSEA. CDR3 in amino acids: CSVLGVSYNEQFF. CDR3 DNA sequence: TGCAGCGTCTTGGGGGTTAGCTACAATGAGCAGTTCTTC.

The J gene is TRBJ2-4, the V gene TRBV7-3, with 8 bases fitting TRBD1. Germline CDR1 is SGHTA and CDR2 is FQGTGA. With 6 bases clipped from V and 4 bases from J, the junction kept 11 bases outside the gene matches. The CDR3 extends over 16 amino acids. The CDR3: CASRSQGAWGKNIQYF. CDR3 bases: TGTGCCAGCAGATCCCAGGGGGCATGGGGGAAAAACATTCAGTACTTC.

This clonotype was counted between two and nine times. V and J are TRBV12-3 or TRBV12-4 and TRBJ2-4; 8 nucleotides match TRBD2. Trimming at V came to 5 bases and at J to 11 bases, leaving 11 bases not matched to a gene. The CDR3 covers 14 residues. The DNA for the CDR3 is TGTGCCAGCAGTCCCTGGGGAGCGGGGGCGGTTCAGTACTTC. Amino acid sequence: CASSPWGAGAVQYF.

This clonotype was counted only a few times. The V gene is TRBV29-1, the J gene TRBJ2-1; D is perhaps TRBD2 (6 bases). The CDR3 is 13 amino acids. CDR1 and CDR2 (germline): SQVTM, ANQGSEA. Trimming cost V 6 bases and J 8 bases, with 17 bases left between them. The CDR3 bases are TGCAGCGTGGGAGAGGGAGGCACGGATGAGCAGTTCTTC. Translation gives CSVGEGGTDEQFF.

The V gene is TRBV20-1, the J gene TRBJ2-5; 11 nucleotides line up with TRBD2. With 5 bases clipped from V and 5 bases from J, the junction kept 19 bases outside the gene matches. Germline CDR1 DFQATT, CDR2 SNEGSKA (reference sequence). This CDR3 is built from 18 residues. The CDR3 is CSAPLPGLAVGYRETQYF. CDR3 nucleotide sequence: TGCAGTGCTCCCTTACCGGGACTAGCGGTGGGGTATAGGGAGACCCAGTACTTC.

This clonotype has only a few counts. The genes are TRBV12-3 or TRBV12-4 and TRBJ2-3; 8 bases match TRBD1. The CDR3 runs to 15 residues. After removal of 2 bases from V and 3 bases from J, the junction contained 4 bases not matched to a gene. This CDR3 is CASSLRTGLTDTQYF. The CDR3 coding sequence is TGTGCCAGCAGTTTACGGACAGGGCTAACAGATACGCAGTATTTT.

The gene calls are TRBV3-1 and TRBJ1-3, with D maybe TRBD1 (6 bases). The CDR3 runs 15 residues. V gave up 0 bases and J gave up 0 bases, with 6 bases separating them. Germline V gene data show CDR1 as LGHDT and CDR2 as YNNKEL (reference sequence). The CDR3 sequence is CASSQEDSSGNTIYF. In nucleotides, the CDR3 is TGTGCCAGCAGCCAAGAGGACAGCTCTGGAAACACCATATATTTT.

This clonotype was counted many times. The chain employs TRBV6-5 and TRBJ2-5; 8 nucleotides match TRBD2. From germline, CDR1 is MNHEY and CDR2 SVGAGI. The CDR3 has 14 amino acids. V dropped 0 bases and J dropped 6; count of bases not matched to a gene: 3. In DNA, the CDR3 is TGTGCCAGCAGTTACTCTAGCGGGAATAAGACCCAGTACTTC. It yields the protein CASSYSSGNKTQYF.

This clonotype showed up many times. The gene calls are TRBV30 and TRBJ1-1; D is undetermined. The CDR3 has 12 amino acids. Germline values: CDR1 GTSNPN, CDR2 SVGIG (reference sequence). The V gene lost 0 bases and the J gene lost 1 base, with 3 bases spanning the gap. As DNA, the CDR3 is TGTGCCTGGAGTGTAACGAACACTGAAGCTTTCTTT. Protein sequence: CAWSVTNTEAFF. Together with reference TRBV30 and TRBJ1-1, the CDR3 gives the full variable domain: SQTIHQWPATLVQPVGSPLSLECTVEGTSNPNLYWYRQAAGRGLQLLFYSVGIGQISSEVPQNLSASRPQDRQFILSSKKLLLSDSGFYLCAWSVTNTEAFFGQGTRLTVV.

This clonotype was seen at least ten times. The chain is built from TRBV28 and TRBJ2-2; perhaps TRBD1 as D (5 bases). Trimming left V 8 bases short and J 1 base short, with 8 bases between. The CDR3 consists of 13 residues. The germline CDR1 and CDR2 sequences are MDHEN and SYDVKM. The CDR3 DNA reads TGTGCCAGCGTTGACAGGAACACCGGGGAGCTGTTTTTT. It translates to CASVDRNTGELFF.

This clonotype was counted many times. This chain joins TRBV6-2 or TRBV6-3 and TRBJ1-2; D not certain. Trimming cost V 2 bases and J 0 bases, with 7 bases left between them. The CDR3 contains 14 residues. Germline V gene sequence: CDR1 MNHEY, CDR2 SVGEGT. CDR3 region: CASSYVGANYGYTF. In DNA form, the CDR3 reads TGTGCCAGCAGTTACGTCGGGGCTAACTATGGCTACACCTTC.

The table lists this clonotype with many counts. The chain carries TRBV2 and TRBJ1-6; D ambiguous. Deletions cut 0 bases from V and 8 bases from J, with 11 bases between. Germline V lookup: CDR1 SNHLY, CDR2 FYNNEI. This CDR3 has 15 amino acids. The CDR3 protein is CASSEARPYDSPLHF. The CDR3 DNA follows: TGTGCCAGCAGTGAAGCCAGGCCGTATGATTCACCCCTCCACTTT.

This clonotype was picked up a small number of times. The chain joins TRBV7-9 to TRBJ2-7; D perhaps matches TRBD2 (5 bases). Trimming removed 1 base from V and 0 bases from J, with 7 bases in between. Germline V gene data show CDR1 as SEHNR and CDR2 as FQNEAQ (reference sequence). This CDR3 comprises 14 residues. This chain's CDR3 is CASSLDGDSYEQYF. DNA for the CDR3: TGTGCCAGCAGCTTAGACGGGGACTCCTACGAGCAGTACTTC.

This clonotype appeared a few times. V is TRBV4-1 and J is TRBJ2-5; D remains ambiguous. The ends were cut back, 3 bases at V and 5 bases at J, with 19 bases in the middle. The CDR3 runs 16 residues. Germline V gene sequence: CDR1 MGHRA, CDR2 YSYEKL. DNA of the CDR3: TGCGCCAGCAGCCAGGCAGGACGACCTATTTTCGAGACCCAGTACTTC. Translating gives CASSQAGRPIFETQYF.